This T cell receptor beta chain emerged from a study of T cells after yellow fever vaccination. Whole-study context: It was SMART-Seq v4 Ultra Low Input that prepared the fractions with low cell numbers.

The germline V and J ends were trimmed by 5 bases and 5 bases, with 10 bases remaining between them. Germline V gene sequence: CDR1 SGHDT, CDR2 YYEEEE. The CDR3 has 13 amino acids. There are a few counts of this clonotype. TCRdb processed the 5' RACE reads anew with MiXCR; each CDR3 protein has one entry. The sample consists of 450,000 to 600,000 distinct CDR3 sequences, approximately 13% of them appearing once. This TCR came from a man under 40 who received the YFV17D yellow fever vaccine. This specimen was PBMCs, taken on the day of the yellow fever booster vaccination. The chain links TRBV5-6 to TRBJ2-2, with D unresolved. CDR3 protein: CASSYLGTGELFF. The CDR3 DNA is TGTGCCAGCAGTTATCTCGGGACCGGGGAGCTGTTTTTT.